The 27 T cell receptor beta chains presented below share a single source sample, sequenced in a study of blood T cell repertoires in COVID-19. Libraries were prepared by immunoSEQ multiplex PCR; TCRdb keeps only in-frame clonotypes and omits some of them. The data contain 100,000 to 150,000 clones, around 80% of them singletons. The sequencing sample was made of peripheral blood. Source of these receptors: a man between 25 and 39 years old with COVID-19, enrolled during active disease.

This clone was recorded a few times. The rearrangement joins TRBV9 to TRBJ2-2; 8 nucleotides agree with TRBD2. The ends lost 3 bases at V and 5 bases at J; junction bases unmatched: 12. This CDR3 has 17 amino acids. The germline V gene has CDR1 SGDLS and CDR2 YYNGEE. The CDR3 protein is CASSALSPGGSTGELFF. The CDR3 DNA follows: TGTGCCAGCAGCGCGCTGAGCCCGGGGGGGAGTACCGGGGAGCTGTTTTTT.

The gene calls are TRBV24-1 and TRBJ2-3; possible D gene TRBD1, 6 bases. Germline V gene data show CDR1 as KGHDR and CDR2 as SFDVKD. Trimming removed 7 bases at V and 4 bases at J, with 14 bases between. CDR3 length equals 14 residues. CDR3 in amino acids: CATRAQGNPDTQYF. The CDR3 DNA sequence: TGTGCCACCAGGGCGCAGGGGAACCCAGATACGCAGTATTTT.

CDR3 sequence reads: CATSGTGPQETQYF. The DNA for the CDR3 is TGTGCCACCAGTGGCACTGGTCCCCAAGAGACCCAGTACTTC. This chain joins TRBV24-1 and TRBJ2-5; D gene ambiguous. V shed 5 bases and J shed 1 base, with 10 bases lying between them. This CDR3 is built from 14 residues. Germline loops: CDR1 KGHDR, CDR2 SFDVKD.

V and J are TRBV24-1 and TRBJ2-7; 10 bases match TRBD1. The CDR3 sequence is 16 residues long. After removal of 9 bases from V and 4 bases from J, the junction contained 14 bases not matched to a gene. Looked up from germline, CDR1 is KGHDR and CDR2 is SFDVKD. In DNA, the CDR3 is TGTGCCACCTGGGTCATCAAGGGGACAGGGGAATACGAGCAGTACTTC. Translating it yields CATWVIKGTGEYEQYF.

The V call is TRBV28, the J call TRBJ1-5; the D gene is possibly TRBD1 (6 bases). The V end lost 5 bases, the J end lost 1 base, and 15 bases lay between the germline ends. The CDR3 contains 16 residues. Germline V gives CDR1 MDHEN, CDR2 SYDVKM. CDR3 in DNA: TGTGCCAGCAGTATCTCCGGGACACAGAGCAATCAGCCCCAGCATTTT. It is translated as CASSISGTQSNQPQHF.

This clone came up many times. The J gene is TRBJ1-1, the V gene TRBV7-9; a weak D match, TRBD1 (6 bases). The ends were cut back, 5 bases at V and 0 bases at J, with 13 bases in the middle. The germline CDR1 and CDR2 sequences are SEHNR and FQNEAQ (reference sequence). This CDR3 has 15 residues. CDR3 nucleotides: TGTGCCAGCAGCACTCTCAGGGGCGTGAACACTGAAGCTTTCTTT. Amino acid sequence: CASSTLRGVNTEAFF.

The CDR3: CASSLGGGREQFF. The CDR3 DNA follows: TGTGCCAGCAGTCTCGGGGGGGGACGTGAGCAGTTCTTC. The gene calls are TRBV6-5 and TRBJ2-1; TRBD2 matches 8 bases. V lost 5 bases, J lost 9 bases, and 6 bases stayed unmatched. The germline gives CDR1 MNHEY, CDR2 SVGAGI. The length of the CDR3 is 13 residues.

The rearrangement joins TRBV9 to TRBJ1-2; D is undetermined. Between the trimmed V and J ends, which lost 0 bases and 5 bases, there was a span of 8 bases. The germline gives CDR1 SGDLS, CDR2 YYNGEE. This CDR3 spans 13 amino acids. CDR3 loop: CASSVGTDYGYTF. The DNA for the CDR3 is TGTGCCAGCAGCGTAGGCACAGATTATGGCTACACCTTC.

This clone was seen only once. This chain uses TRBV7-9 with TRBJ2-4, with TRBD2 matching 10 bases. CDR1 SEHNR and CDR2 FQNEAQ come from the germline V gene (reference sequence). CDR3 size: 16 residues. Trimming removed 3 bases from V and 7 bases from J; junction bases left unmatched: 9. The CDR3 reads CASSLVLAGGLNIQYF. DNA of the CDR3: TGTGCCAGCAGCTTGGTATTAGCGGGGGGATTGAACATTCAGTACTTC.

The chain joins TRBV6-5 to TRBJ1-5; 9 bases map to TRBD1. V trimming: 5 bases; J trimming: 5 bases; junction bases outside the gene matches: 7. This CDR3 is built from 15 residues. In germline, CDR1 is MNHEY, CDR2 SVGAGI. The CDR3 nucleotides read TGTGCCAGCAGTCAATCGACAGGGGGTCATCAGCCCCAGCATTTT. This gives the protein CASSQSTGGHQPQHF.

This rearrangement joins TRBV28 to TRBJ1-2; 9 positions agree with TRBD1. Germline V CDR1 and CDR2: MDHEN, SYDVKM. The CDR3 contains 11 residues. Losses at the gene ends were 11 bases for V and 6 bases for J; bases not matched to a gene: 4. In nucleotides, the CDR3 is TGTGCCGCAAGGACAGGGGATGGCTACACCTTC. The encoded protein is CAARTGDGYTF.

This chain links TRBV30 with TRBJ1-4; D is unclear. The ends were cut back, 4 bases at V and 10 bases at J, with 16 bases in the middle. The CDR3 extends over 13 amino acids. Germline V CDR1 and CDR2: GTSNPN, SVGIG (reference sequence). CDR3 DNA sequence: TGTGCCTGGATGGAGGAAGACTGGGGAAAACTGTTTTTT. This gives the protein CAWMEEDWGKLFF. The whole variable domain, filled in from reference TRBV30 and TRBJ1-4, reads SQTIHQWPATLVQPVGSPLSLECTVEGTSNPNLYWYRQAAGRGLQLLFYSVGIGQISSEVPQNLSASRPQDRQFILSSKKLLLSDSGFYLCAWMEEDWGKLFFGSGTQLSVL.

V gene TRBV6-5 combines with J gene TRBJ2-1; TRBD1 matches 7 bases. The V gene end was trimmed by 6 bases and the J gene end by 4 bases; junction bases not matched to a gene: 9. The CDR3 is 15 residues long. The germline CDR1 and CDR2 sequences are MNHEY and SVGAGI. CDR3 sequence: CASSPQGLGYNEQFF. CDR3 bases: TGTGCCAGCAGCCCACAGGGGCTTGGATACAATGAGCAGTTCTTC.

This sequence joins TRBV28 and TRBJ1-1, with D possibly matching TRBD1 (5 bases). The V gene's germline CDR1 is MDHEN and CDR2 SYDVKM. V gave up 10 bases and J gave up 0 bases, with 12 bases separating them. The CDR3 runs 13 residues. In nucleotides, the CDR3 is TGTGCCATCTTGGACACCATGAACACTGAAGCTTTCTTT. Encoded protein: CAILDTMNTEAFF.

The rearrangement uses TRBV9 and TRBJ2-2, with D tentatively TRBD1 (5 bases). The V gene lost 4 bases and the J gene lost 1 base, with 17 bases spanning the gap. Germline V CDR1 and CDR2: SGDLS, YYNGEE. This CDR3 has 17 residues. The CDR3 bases are TGTGCCAGCAGCTTCCATCAAGGGCAGGGGAACACCGGGGAGCTGTTTTTT. This sequence encodes CASSFHQGQGNTGELFF.

The gene calls are TRBV7-8 and TRBJ1-2; TRBD1 might be the D (6 bases). The CDR3 sequence is 17 residues long. The V end lost 0 bases, the J end lost 0 bases, and 14 bases lay between the germline ends. Germline V lookup: CDR1 SGHVS, CDR2 FQNEAQ. CDR3 residues: CASSLAAQGPSNYGYTF. The CDR3 nucleotides are TGTGCCAGCAGCTTAGCGGCTCAGGGGCCCTCTAACTATGGCTACACCTTC.

This rearrangement joins TRBV19 to TRBJ2-5; D is ambiguous. Germline V CDR1 and CDR2: LNHDA, SQIVND (reference sequence). Trimming took 6 bases from V and 1 from J, leaving 15 bases between them. This CDR3 region has 15 residues. Here the CDR3 DNA reads TGTGCCAGTAGCCAAGACACGGTTTCCCAAGAGACCCAGTACTTC. Translation: CASSQDTVSQETQYF.

In its sample, this clone was seen many times. The V and J genes are TRBV7-9 and TRBJ2-2; possible D gene TRBD1, 6 bases. Deletions cut 5 bases from V and 3 bases from J, with 13 bases between. The CDR3 is 15 amino acids. Per the germline V gene, CDR1 is SEHNR and CDR2 is FQNEAQ (reference sequence). The CDR3 DNA reads as TGTGCCAGCAGCCCCCGGACAGTATACACCGGGGAGCTGTTTTTT. It translates to CASSPRTVYTGELFF.

The chain has TRBV5-4 and TRBJ2-2; 8 nucleotides match TRBD2. Germline V gene lookup returns CDR1 SGHNT and CDR2 YYREEE (reference sequence). J lost 6 bases, V lost 0 bases, and 4 bases had no gene match. The CDR3 has 15 residues. The CDR3 loop is CASSLGGLGAGELFF. The CDR3 DNA reads TGTGCCAGCAGCTTGGGGGGACTAGGCGCCGGGGAGCTGTTTTTT.

The J gene is TRBJ1-6, the V gene TRBV6-5; 8 nucleotides match TRBD1. V lost 6 bases, J lost 9 bases, and 7 bases stayed unmatched. Germline values: CDR1 MNHEY, CDR2 SVGAGI. The CDR3 covers 14 residues. CDR3 amino acids: CASRRQGQGSPLHF. CDR3 DNA sequence: TGTGCCAGCAGGAGACAGGGGCAAGGTTCACCCCTCCACTTT.

This chain joins TRBV19 and TRBJ1-1; no definite D call. CDR1 and CDR2 (germline): LNHDA, SQIVND (reference sequence). The CDR3 is 14 residues long. Trimming left V 1 base short and J 4 bases short, with 10 bases between. The CDR3 DNA reads TGTGCCAGTAGTATAGCCGGAGGAAGCACTGAAGCTTTCTTT. Translating gives CASSIAGGSTEAFF. The complete variable domain, with remaining parts taken from reference TRBV19 and TRBJ1-1, reads DGGITQSPKYLFRKEGQNVTLSCEQNLNHDAMYWYRQDPGQGLRLIYYSQIVNDFQKGDIAEGYSVSREKKESFPLTVTSAQKNPTAFYLCASSIAGGSTEAFFGQGTRLTVV.

The rearrangement joins TRBV5-6 to TRBJ1-4; 7 positions match TRBD1. CDR1 and CDR2 from the germline V gene are SGHDT and YYEEEE. This CDR3 has 14 amino acids. The junction had 5 bases not matched to a gene; V was cut back by 2 bases and J by 7 bases. The CDR3 DNA sequence: TGTGCCAGCAGCTTTAAAGGGGGCGGTGAAAAACTGTTTTTT. Its translation: CASSFKGGGEKLFF.

The table lists this clone with a few counts. The V call is TRBV29-1, the J call TRBJ2-1; a weak D match, TRBD2 (6 bases). The length of the CDR3 is 12 residues. V lost 0 bases and J 7 bases, leaving 7 bases between the germline ends. CDR1 is SQVTM, CDR2 ANQGSEA, per germline. The DNA of the CDR3 is TGCAGCGTTGAAGATGGAGGGAATGAGCAGTTCTTC. Protein sequence: CSVEDGGNEQFF.

V is TRBV6-6 and J is TRBJ2-7, with 11 bases identical to TRBD2. The CDR3 is 15 amino acids. V dropped 6 bases and J dropped 6; count of bases not matched to a gene: 10. Germline V lookup: CDR1 MNHNY, CDR2 SVGAGI (reference sequence). The CDR3 DNA reads as TGTGCCAGCAGCCCCCATAGCGGGAGGGCTGGCGAGCAGTACTTC. Protein: CASSPHSGRAGEQYF.

The chain uses TRBV30 and TRBJ1-4; weak D call: TRBD1 (5 bases). CDR1 GTSNPN and CDR2 SVGIG come from the germline V gene (reference sequence). This CDR3 contains 15 residues. Trimming cost V 4 bases and J 5 bases, with 17 bases left between them. CDR3 sequence (DNA): TGTGCCTGGACCGCTACAGTGGGGCCGAATGAAAAACTGTTTTTT. Translation: CAWTATVGPNEKLFF.

The chain combines TRBV12-5 with TRBJ1-1, with 8 positions matching TRBD1. The CDR3 contains 13 residues. Germline V gene data show CDR1 as LGHNT and CDR2 as FRNRAP. The trim removed 8 bases at V and 1 base at J, leaving 3 bases unmatched. CDR3 nucleotides: TGTGCTAGTCATCAGGGGGCGAACACTGAAGCTTTCTTT. Translating it yields CASHQGANTEAFF.

This chain joins TRBV5-5 and TRBJ2-6; 10 nucleotides match TRBD2. The CDR3 sequence is 16 residues long. V gave up 4 bases and J gave up 3 bases; unmatched junction bases: 4. CDR1 and CDR2 from the germline V gene are SGHKS and YYEKEE (reference sequence). The CDR3 spells CASSHLAGVGANVLTF. DNA for the CDR3: TGTGCCAGCAGCCATCTAGCGGGAGTTGGGGCCAACGTCCTGACTTTC.